The T cell receptor (beta chain) under discussion was sequenced for a study of T-cell reconstitution after alpha-beta-depleted transplantation in children. Using unique molecular identifiers, the investigators prepared the TCRbeta library. TCRdb analysed the PCR reads with MiXCR anew, one entry per CDR3 protein. The sample gives about 120,000 distinct CDR3 sequences, 10% of which show up once; more than 7% is in the top ten. This clonotype has at least ten counts. With 0 bases clipped from V and 5 bases from J, the junction kept 6 bases outside the gene matches. The CDR3 consists of 16 residues. Germline-derived CDR1 and CDR2 are SGHKS and YYEKEE (reference sequence).

The rearrangement joins TRBV5-5 to TRBJ2-7, with TRBD1 matching 12 bases. The receptor comes from a human donor who donated a stem cell graft to a child with acute lymphoblastic leukemia. The sample was PBMCs from the stem cell graft donor, taken from the stem cell graft. CDR3 sequence (DNA): TGTGCCAGCAGCTTGGTCCGGGACAGGGGGCCGAACGAGCAGTACTTC. This codes for CASSLVRDRGPNEQYF.